The 8 T cell receptor beta chains in this list originate from one sample, sequenced in a study of T cell responses to AZD1222 COVID-19 vaccine. Clones were read by immunoSEQ multiplex PCR, and TCRdb kept only the in-frame ones, dropping some. The sample comprises 150,000 to 200,000 clones, 88% of which are singletons, and roughly 25% rests with the top ten. Sequenced material: peripheral blood, taken 28 days after the second AZD1222 dose. Source of these receptors: an adult who received the AZD1222 COVID-19 vaccine.

A few counts support this clone. The V call is TRBV3-1 (or the pseudogene TRBV3-2), the J call TRBJ1-6; the match to TRBD1 covers 10 bases. V shed 5 bases, J shed 11 bases, and the junction held 6 bases outside the gene matches. There are 14 residues in the CDR3. Germline V gene sequence: CDR1 LGHDT, CDR2 YNNKEL (reference sequence). CDR3 residues: CASSRDRGTTPLHF. CDR3 in DNA: TGTGCCAGCAGCAGGGACAGGGGAACGACACCCCTCCACTTT.

This clone is a singleton in its sample. The gene calls are TRBV27 and TRBJ2-1; possibly TRBD2 for D (5 bases). Looked up from germline, CDR1 is MNHEY and CDR2 is SMNVEV (reference sequence). CDR3 length: 12 amino acids. Trimming left V 10 bases short and J 3 bases short, with 10 bases between. CDR3 in amino acids: CATSGDYNEQFF. The CDR3 DNA is TGTGCCACCAGCGGAGACTACAATGAGCAGTTCTTC.

The chain recombines TRBV20-1 with TRBJ2-1; 11 nucleotides match TRBD2. The trim removed 3 bases at V and 4 bases at J, leaving 11 bases unmatched. The CDR3 runs 17 residues. Germline lookup yields CDR1 DFQATT and CDR2 SNEGSKA (reference sequence). The CDR3 here is CSASPLLLAGVYNEQFF. Here the CDR3 DNA reads TGCAGTGCTAGTCCCCTCCTACTAGCGGGAGTTTACAATGAGCAGTTCTTC.

The chain combines TRBV2 with TRBJ1-4, with D perhaps matching TRBD1 (5 bases). The CDR3 runs to 15 residues. The V end was cut by 0 bases, the J end by 4 bases, with 9 bases between. Germline assignment: CDR1 SNHLY and CDR2 FYNNEI. CDR3 nucleotide sequence: TGTGCCAGCAGTGAAGCGAGGGGAGTTAATGAAAAACTGTTTTTT. Its protein product is CASSEARGVNEKLFF.

This sequence joins TRBV27 and TRBJ1-1; 7 nucleotides match TRBD1. Germline V gene lookup returns CDR1 MNHEY and CDR2 SMNVEV (reference sequence). This CDR3 is built from 17 residues. V shed 7 bases and J 0 bases; nucleotides not matched to a gene: 14. The CDR3 DNA sequence: TGTGCCAGCAATAAACTCACAGCCAGGGGGATGAACACTGAAGCTTTCTTT. Residues: CASNKLTARGMNTEAFF.

The chain is built from TRBV19 and TRBJ2-1; 8 bases align to TRBD1. Germline assignment: CDR1 LNHDA and CDR2 SQIVND (reference sequence). Trimming at V came to 11 bases and at J to 5 bases, leaving 11 bases not matched to a gene. The CDR3 contains 14 residues. The CDR3 sequence is CAAIDRGTNNEQFF. CDR3 in DNA: TGTGCCGCCATAGACAGGGGAACTAACAATGAGCAGTTCTTC.

This clone was seen just once. The chain employs TRBV5-1 and TRBJ2-3; the D gene is possibly TRBD2 (5 bases). Trimming removed 0 bases from V and 1 base from J, with 9 bases in between. Germline V gene data show CDR1 as SGHRS and CDR2 as YFSETQ. CDR3 length equals 15 residues. The CDR3 sequence: CASSLGWGGTDTQYF. The DNA for the CDR3 is TGCGCCAGCAGCTTGGGTTGGGGAGGCACAGATACGCAGTATTTT.

The V gene is TRBV6-2 or TRBV6-3, the J gene TRBJ2-1, with TRBD2 matching 11 bases. V shed 7 bases and J 11 bases; nucleotides not matched to a gene: 19. CDR3 length: 17 residues. Germline V gene sequence: CDR1 MNHEY, CDR2 SVGEGT. CDR3: CASTPRDSGRDIIKQFF. The CDR3 DNA is TGTGCCAGCACCCCCCGGGATAGCGGGAGGGACATCATTAAGCAGTTCTTC.